This TCR beta chain is drawn from a study of T cells in Graves' hyperthyroidism and ophthalmopathy. General observations from the study: Expanded thyroid clonotypes (above 0.001) were mostly also found in blood.

The CDR3 runs 13 residues. The germline V and J ends were trimmed by 3 bases and 8 bases, with 11 bases remaining between them. Germline V gene data show CDR1 as SGHRS and CDR2 as YFSETQ. The source material, RNA transcripts, was used to amplify TCR beta CDR3 regions. Primed by the HTBI set, a first-round RT-PCR was run on the TCR CDR3. TCRdb used MiXCR to reprocess the multiplex PCR reads, holding one entry per CDR3 protein. Counted here are 450,000 to 700,000 distinct CDR3 sequences, just over 45% occurring once; the ten biggest clones make up around a fifth. On this clonotype: The antigen remains undetermined.

The receptor was derived from an adult woman with Graves' disease, either hyperthyroidism or ophthalmopathy (not recorded which). The sample was peripheral blood or thyroid tissue (not recorded which). The chain couples TRBV5-1 to TRBJ1-4; D is unclear. CDR3 coding DNA: TGCGCCAGCAGCTCCAGGATTGGAGAAAAACTGTTTTTT. Its translation: CASSSRIGEKLFF.